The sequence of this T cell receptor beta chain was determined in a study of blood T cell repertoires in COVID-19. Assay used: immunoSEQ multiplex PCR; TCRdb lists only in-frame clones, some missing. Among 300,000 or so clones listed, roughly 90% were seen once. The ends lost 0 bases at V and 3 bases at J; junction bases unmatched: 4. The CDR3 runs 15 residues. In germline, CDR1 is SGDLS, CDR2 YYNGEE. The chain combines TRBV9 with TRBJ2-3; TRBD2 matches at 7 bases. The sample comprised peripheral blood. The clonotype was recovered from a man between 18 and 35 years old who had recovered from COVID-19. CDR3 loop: CASSVERGGTDTQYF. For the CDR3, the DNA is TGTGCCAGCAGCGTAGAGCGGGGAGGGACAGATACGCAGTATTTT.